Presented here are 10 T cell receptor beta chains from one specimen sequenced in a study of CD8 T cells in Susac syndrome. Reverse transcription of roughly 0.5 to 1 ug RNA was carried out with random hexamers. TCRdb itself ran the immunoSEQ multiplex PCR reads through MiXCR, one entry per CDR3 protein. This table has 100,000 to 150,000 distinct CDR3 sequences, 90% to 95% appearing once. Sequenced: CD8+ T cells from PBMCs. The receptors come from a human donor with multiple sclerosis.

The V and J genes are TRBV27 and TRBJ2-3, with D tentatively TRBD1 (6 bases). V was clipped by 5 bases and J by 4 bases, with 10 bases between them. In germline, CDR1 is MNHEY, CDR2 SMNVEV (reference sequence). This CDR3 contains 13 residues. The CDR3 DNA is TGTGCCAGCAGTCCCGGACAGCCAGATACGCAGTATTTT. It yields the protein CASSPGQPDTQYF.

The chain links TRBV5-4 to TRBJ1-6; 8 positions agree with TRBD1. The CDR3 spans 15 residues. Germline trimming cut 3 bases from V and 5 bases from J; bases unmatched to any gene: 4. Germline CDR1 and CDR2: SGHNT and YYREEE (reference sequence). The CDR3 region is CASSSPDRDNSPLHF. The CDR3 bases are TGTGCCAGCAGCTCGCCGGACAGGGATAATTCACCCCTCCACTTT.

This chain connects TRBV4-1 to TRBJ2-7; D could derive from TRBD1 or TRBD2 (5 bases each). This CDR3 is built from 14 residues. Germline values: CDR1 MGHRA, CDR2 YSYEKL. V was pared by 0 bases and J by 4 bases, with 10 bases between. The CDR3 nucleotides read TGCGCCAGCAGCCAAGATAAGGGACCTTACGAGCAGTACGTC. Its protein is CASSQDKGPYEQYV.

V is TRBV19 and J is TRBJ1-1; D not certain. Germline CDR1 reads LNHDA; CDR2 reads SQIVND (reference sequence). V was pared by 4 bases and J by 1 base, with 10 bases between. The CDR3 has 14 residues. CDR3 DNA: TGTGCCAGTAGTACCCTCTGGGAGAACACTGAAGCTTTCTTT. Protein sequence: CASSTLWENTEAFF.

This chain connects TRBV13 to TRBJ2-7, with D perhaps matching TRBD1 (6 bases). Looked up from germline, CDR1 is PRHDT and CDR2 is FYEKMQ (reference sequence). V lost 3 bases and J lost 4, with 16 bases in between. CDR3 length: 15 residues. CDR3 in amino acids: CASSFTGSGGYEQYV. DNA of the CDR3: TGTGCCAGCAGCTTTACAGGGTCGGGCGGTTACGAGCAGTACGTC.

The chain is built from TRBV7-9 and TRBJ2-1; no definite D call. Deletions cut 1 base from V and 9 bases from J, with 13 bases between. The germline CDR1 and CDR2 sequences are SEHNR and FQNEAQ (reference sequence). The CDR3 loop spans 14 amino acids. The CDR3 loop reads CASSLVVSGAEQFF. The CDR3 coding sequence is TGTGCCAGCAGCTTAGTCGTTAGTGGCGCTGAGCAGTTCTTC.

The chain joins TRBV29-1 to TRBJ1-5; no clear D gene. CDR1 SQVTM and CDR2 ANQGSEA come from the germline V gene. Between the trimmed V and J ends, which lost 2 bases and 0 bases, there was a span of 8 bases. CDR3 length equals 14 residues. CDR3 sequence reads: CSVESENSNQPQHF. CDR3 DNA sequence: TGCAGCGTTGAATCTGAGAATAGCAATCAGCCCCAGCATTTT.

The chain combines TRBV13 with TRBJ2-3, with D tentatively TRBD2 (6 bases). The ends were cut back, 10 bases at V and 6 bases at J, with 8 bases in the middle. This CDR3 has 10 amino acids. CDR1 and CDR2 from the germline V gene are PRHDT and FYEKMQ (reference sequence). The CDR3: CATRGDTQYF. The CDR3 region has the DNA TGTGCCACCCGGGGGGATACGCAGTATTTT.

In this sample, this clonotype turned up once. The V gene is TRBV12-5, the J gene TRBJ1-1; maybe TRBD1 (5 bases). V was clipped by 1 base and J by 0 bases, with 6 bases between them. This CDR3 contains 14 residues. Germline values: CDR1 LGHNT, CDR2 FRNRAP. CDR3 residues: CASGLGQMNTEAFF. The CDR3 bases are TGTGCTAGTGGTTTGGGACAGATGAACACTGAAGCTTTCTTT.

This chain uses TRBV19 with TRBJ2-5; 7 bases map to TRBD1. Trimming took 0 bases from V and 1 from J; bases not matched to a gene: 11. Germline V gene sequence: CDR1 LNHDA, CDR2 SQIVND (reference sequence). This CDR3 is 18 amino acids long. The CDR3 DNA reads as TGTGCCAGTAGTATAGATCCAGTTGGCAGGGGGTCCCAAGAGACCCAGTACTTC. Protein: CASSIDPVGRGSQETQYF.